The next 13 T cell receptor beta chains were all read from a single sample in a study of T cells in Graves' hyperthyroidism and ophthalmopathy. What was amplified from RNA transcripts were TCR beta CDR3 regions. HTBI primers were employed in a first-round RT-PCR of the TCR CDR3. TCRdb reanalysed the multiplex PCR reads using MiXCR and keeps one entry per CDR3 protein. There are about 500,000 distinct CDR3 sequences in the sample; about 16% occur only once, and 29% lies in the top ten. The sample consisted of blood. The receptors were sampled from a woman in her 30s with Graves' ophthalmopathy.

This clonotype turned up a few times. At one end, the junction sequence differs from germline, possibly due to a read error. The chain links TRBV28 to TRBJ2-6; 8 nucleotides match TRBD1. The germline V gene encodes CDR1 MDHEN and CDR2 SYDVKM. There are 18 residues in the CDR3. CDR3 bases: TGTGCCAGCAGTTATCAAAGGACAGGGTTTTCTGGGGCCAACGCCCTGACTTTC. This codes for CASSYQRTGFSGANALTF.

This clonotype was seen many times. The chain recombines TRBV2 with TRBJ2-3, with D perhaps assigned TRBD1 or TRBD2 (5 bases each). V dropped 6 bases and J dropped 0 bases, with 10 bases sitting between them. Germline CDR1 is SNHLY and CDR2 is FYNNEI. CDR3 size: 14 residues. The CDR3 region has the DNA TGTGCCAGCAGCCGGGACGGGAGCACAGATACGCAGTATTTT. Its translation is CASSRDGSTDTQYF.

This clonotype has just a few counts. This chain links TRBV6-4 with TRBJ1-2; D unresolved. CDR1 and CDR2 (germline): MRHNA, SNTAGT. V gave up 3 bases and J gave up 4 bases, with 9 bases separating them. The CDR3 is 13 amino acids. Written as DNA, the CDR3 is TGTGCCAGCAGTGATGGCGGGATCTATGGCTACACCTTC. Encoded protein: CASSDGGIYGYTF.

The chain uses TRBV5-1 and TRBJ2-5; 10 bases align to TRBD2. The CDR3 has 18 amino acids. The germline CDR1 and CDR2 sequences are SGHRS and YFSETQ. Trimming took 0 bases from V and 0 from J; bases not matched to a gene: 8. The CDR3 loop is CASSLVPSGSQYQETQYF. The CDR3 nucleotides read TGCGCCAGCAGCTTGGTGCCTAGCGGGAGCCAGTACCAAGAGACCCAGTACTTC.

The V and J genes are TRBV5-4 and TRBJ2-2, with 7 bases that match TRBD1. The trim removed 2 bases at V and 7 bases at J, leaving 5 bases unmatched. CDR3 length equals 14 residues. CDR1 is SGHNT, CDR2 YYREEE, per germline (reference sequence). CDR3 in amino acids: CASSFTGEGGELFF. CDR3 in DNA: TGTGCCAGCAGCTTTACAGGGGAAGGCGGGGAGCTGTTTTTT.

This clonotype was detected many times. The chain has TRBV10-3 and TRBJ1-5; unclear D gene. The V gene's germline CDR1 is ENHRY and CDR2 SYGVKD. Trimming shortened V by 6 bases and J by 2 bases, and 11 bases separated the two germline ends. There are 14 residues in the CDR3. In DNA, the CDR3 is TGTGCCATCAGCGTTGACATCCGCAATCAGCCCCAGCATTTT. The encoded protein is CAISVDIRNQPQHF.

In its sample, this clonotype was seen many times. The V call is TRBV20-1, the J call TRBJ2-7; 9 nucleotides match TRBD1. With V trimmed by 0 bases and J by 4 bases, 4 bases remained unmatched. The V gene's germline CDR1 is DFQATT and CDR2 SNEGSKA (reference sequence). The CDR3 loop spans 14 amino acids. The CDR3 sequence is CSARDWDREYEQYF. DNA of the CDR3: TGCAGTGCTAGAGACTGGGACAGGGAGTACGAGCAGTACTTC.

This clonotype was seen ten or more times. The chain recombines TRBV5-5 with TRBJ2-6; 11 bases map to TRBD1. CDR1 is SGHKS, CDR2 YYEKEE, per germline (reference sequence). The CDR3 loop spans 17 amino acids. V shed 0 bases, J shed 2 bases, and the junction held 1 base outside the gene matches. The chain's CDR3 is CASSLGTGGPGANVLTF. DNA for the CDR3: TGTGCCAGCAGCTTGGGGACAGGGGGCCCTGGGGCCAACGTCCTGACTTTC.

To note about this clonotype: Given a much more abundant clone one base away, this may be a read error. The chain links TRBV7-2 to TRBJ2-1; 7 bases agree with TRBD1. The CDR3 covers 14 residues. The germline CDR1 and CDR2 sequences are SGHTA and FQGNSA. The CDR3 bases are TGTGCCAGCGGCTTAGCGACAGGGTCGGATAGGGAGTTCTTC. This encodes CASGLATGSDREFF. The full variable domain, rest sourced from reference TRBV7-2 and TRBJ2-1, is GAGVSQSPSNKVTEKGKDVELRCDPISGHTALYWYRQSLGQGLEFLIYFQGNSAPDKSGLPSDRFSAERTGGSVSTLTIQRTQQEDSAVYLCASGLATGSDREFFGPGTRLTVL.

This clonotype has a count of ten or more. The rearrangement uses TRBV7-3 and TRBJ2-7, with 7 positions matching TRBD1. Germline V CDR1 and CDR2: SGHTA, FQGTGA. Trimming at V came to 5 bases and at J to 2 bases, leaving 9 bases not matched to a gene. The CDR3 extends over 15 amino acids. DNA of the CDR3: TGTGCCAGCAGCCTACAGGGGTACAGCCCCTACGAGCAGTACTTC. Encoded protein: CASSLQGYSPYEQYF.

This clonotype was seen at least ten times. The chain links TRBV28 to TRBJ2-3; D uncertain. This CDR3 comprises 15 residues. The V gene lost 2 bases and the J gene lost 0 bases, with 9 bases spanning the gap. CDR1 MDHEN and CDR2 SYDVKM come from the germline V gene. In DNA form, the CDR3 reads TGTGCCAGCAGTTTAAAGCGACCTAGCACAGATACGCAGTATTTT. It translates to CASSLKRPSTDTQYF.

This clonotype was seen ten or more times. The gene calls are TRBV11-2 and TRBJ2-3, with D tentatively TRBD2 (5 bases). V lost 5 bases, J lost 2 bases, and 11 bases lay in between. CDR3 length: 14 residues. CDR1 SGHAT and CDR2 FQNNGV come from the germline V gene. Here the CDR3 DNA reads TGTGCCAGCAGCCGGACTCGATACACAGATACGCAGTATTTT. Translated, it gives CASSRTRYTDTQYF.

The chain combines TRBV29-1 with TRBJ1-1; D unresolved. The CDR3 spans 12 residues. The germline V gene encodes CDR1 SQVTM and CDR2 ANQGSEA. Trimming shortened V by 7 bases and J by 3 bases, and 12 bases separated the two germline ends. CDR3 protein: CSATVSDTEAFF. The CDR3 DNA reads as TGCAGCGCCACAGTCTCCGACACTGAAGCTTTCTTT.